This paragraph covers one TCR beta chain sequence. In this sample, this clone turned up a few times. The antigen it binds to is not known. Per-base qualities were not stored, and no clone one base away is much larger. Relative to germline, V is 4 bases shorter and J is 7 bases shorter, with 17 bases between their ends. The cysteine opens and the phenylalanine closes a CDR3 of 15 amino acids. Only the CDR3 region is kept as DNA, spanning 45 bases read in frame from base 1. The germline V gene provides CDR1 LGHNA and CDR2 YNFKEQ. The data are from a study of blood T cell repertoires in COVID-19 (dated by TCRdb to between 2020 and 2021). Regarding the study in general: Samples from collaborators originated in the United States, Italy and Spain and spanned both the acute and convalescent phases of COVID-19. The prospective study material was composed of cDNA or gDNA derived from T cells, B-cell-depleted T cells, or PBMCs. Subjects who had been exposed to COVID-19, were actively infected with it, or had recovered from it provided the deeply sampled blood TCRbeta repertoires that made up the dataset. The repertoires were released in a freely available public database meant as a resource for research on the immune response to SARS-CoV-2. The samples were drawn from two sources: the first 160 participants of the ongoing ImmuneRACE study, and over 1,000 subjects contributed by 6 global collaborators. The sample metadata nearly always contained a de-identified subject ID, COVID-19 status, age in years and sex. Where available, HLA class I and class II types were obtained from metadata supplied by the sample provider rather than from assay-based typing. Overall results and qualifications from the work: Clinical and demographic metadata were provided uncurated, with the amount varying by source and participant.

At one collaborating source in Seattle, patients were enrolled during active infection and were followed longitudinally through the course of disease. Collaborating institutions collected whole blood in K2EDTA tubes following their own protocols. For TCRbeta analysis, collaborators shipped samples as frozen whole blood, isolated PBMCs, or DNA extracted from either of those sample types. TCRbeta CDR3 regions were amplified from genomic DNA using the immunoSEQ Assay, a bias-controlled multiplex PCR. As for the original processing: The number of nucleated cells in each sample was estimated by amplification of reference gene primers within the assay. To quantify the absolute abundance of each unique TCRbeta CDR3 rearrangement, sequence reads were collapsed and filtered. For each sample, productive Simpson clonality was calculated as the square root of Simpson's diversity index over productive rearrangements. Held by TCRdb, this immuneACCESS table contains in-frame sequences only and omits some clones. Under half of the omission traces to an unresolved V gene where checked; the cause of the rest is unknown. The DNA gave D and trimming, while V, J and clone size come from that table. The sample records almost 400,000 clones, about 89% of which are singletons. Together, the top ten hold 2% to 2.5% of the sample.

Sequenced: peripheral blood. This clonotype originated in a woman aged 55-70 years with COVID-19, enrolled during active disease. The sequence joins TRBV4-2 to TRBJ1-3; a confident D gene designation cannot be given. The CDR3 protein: CASSPRGGIGNTIYF. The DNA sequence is TGTGCCAGCAGCCCGCGCGGAGGGATCGGCAACACCATATATTTT.